This T cell receptor (beta chain) is from a study of shared T cell receptors in the human thymus. The data were produced by immunoSEQ multiplex PCR, yet TCRdb's version contains in-frame clones alone and is incomplete. Among about 730,000 clones, approximately 85% were seen once, and the ten largest hold around 0.0099%. The CDR3 sequence is 15 residues long. Germline V gene data show CDR1 as SNHLY and CDR2 as FYNNEI. The ends lost 5 bases at V and 5 bases at J; junction bases unmatched: 9. The data were also submitted as part of a second study, on human thymus T cells.

This sequence joins TRBV2 and TRBJ2-3, with TRBD2 matching 8 bases. Sequenced material: thymocytes. This TCR derives from a girl under three years old with a congenital heart defect. CDR3: CASSKAGGKLDTQYF. The CDR3, as DNA: TGTGCCAGCAGTAAGGCGGGGGGCAAGTTAGATACGCAGTATTTT.